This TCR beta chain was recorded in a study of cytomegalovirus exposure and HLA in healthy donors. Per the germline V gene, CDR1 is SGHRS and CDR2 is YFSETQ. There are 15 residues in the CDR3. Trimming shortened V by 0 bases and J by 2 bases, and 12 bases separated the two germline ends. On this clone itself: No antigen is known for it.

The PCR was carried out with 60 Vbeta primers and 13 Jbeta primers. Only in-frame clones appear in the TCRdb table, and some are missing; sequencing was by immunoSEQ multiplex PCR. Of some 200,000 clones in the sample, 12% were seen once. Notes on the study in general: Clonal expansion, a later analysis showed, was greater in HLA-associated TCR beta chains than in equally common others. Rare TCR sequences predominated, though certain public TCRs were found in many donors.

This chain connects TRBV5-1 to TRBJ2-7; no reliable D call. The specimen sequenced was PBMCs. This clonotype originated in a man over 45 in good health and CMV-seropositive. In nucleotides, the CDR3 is TGCGCCAGCAGCTTGGGAGGTGTCGGTCCCTACGAGCAGTACGTC. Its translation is CASSLGGVGPYEQYV.